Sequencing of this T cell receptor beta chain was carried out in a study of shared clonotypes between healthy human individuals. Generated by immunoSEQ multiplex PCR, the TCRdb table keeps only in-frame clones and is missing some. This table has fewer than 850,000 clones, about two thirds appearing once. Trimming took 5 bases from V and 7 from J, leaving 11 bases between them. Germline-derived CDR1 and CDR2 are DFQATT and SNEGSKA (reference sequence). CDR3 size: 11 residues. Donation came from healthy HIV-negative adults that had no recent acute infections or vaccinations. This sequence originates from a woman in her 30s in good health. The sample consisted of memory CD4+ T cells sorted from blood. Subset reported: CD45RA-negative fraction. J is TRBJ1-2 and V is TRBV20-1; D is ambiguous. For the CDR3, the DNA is TGCAGTGCTCCCACCTTGGGTGGCTACACCTTC. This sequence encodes CSAPTLGGYTF.